Listed below are T cell receptor beta chains from one sample, sequenced in a study of response to subunit inactivated influenza vaccine. TCRdb called the RT-PCR reads again in MiXCR, with one record for every CDR3 protein. This table holds 400,000 to 550,000 distinct CDR3 sequences, about 25% found once. The sample here was CD4+ T cells sorted from PBMCs, taken 5 days after vaccination. Every receptor here comes from a man aged 50-59 years who received an inactivated influenza vaccine. CDR3s include the opening cysteine and the closing phenylalanine or tryptophan. Fields, in order: D gene, clone size, J gene, V gene, CDR3 protein, CDR3 DNA. D genes are given only for firm matches. Expanded clones are given a class, and other clones once, few, many or no size at all.

D: -; size: few; J: TRBJ1-6; V: TRBV5-1; CDR3: CASSLEVTAINSPLHF; DNA: TGCGCCAGCAGCTTGGAAGTGACAGCAATTAATTCACCCCTCCACTTT
D: TRBD2; size: -; J: TRBJ2-1; V: TRBV10-3; CDR3: CAISLAGRNEQFF; DNA: TGTGCCATCAGTTTAGCGGGGCGTAATGAGCAGTTCTTC
D: TRBD2; size: few; J: TRBJ2-1; V: TRBV29-1; CDR3: CSVSPGLAGISSSYNEQFF; DNA: TGCAGCGTTTCACCGGGACTAGCGGGGATTTCTAGCTCCTACAATGAGCAGTTCTTC
D: -; size: -; J: TRBJ1-1; V: TRBV4-2; CDR3: CASSQGVGVANTEAFF; DNA: TGTGCCAGCAGCCAAGGGGTCGGAGTAGCGAACACTGAAGCTTTCTTT
D: -; size: many; J: TRBJ1-1; V: TRBV6-6; CDR3: CASLDGGTEAFF; DNA: TGTGCCAGCCTAGACGGGGGAACTGAAGCTTTCTTT
D: TRBD2; size: -; J: TRBJ2-3; V: TRBV5-1; CDR3: CASSLGSGVTDTQYF; DNA: TGCGCCAGCAGCTTGGGAAGCGGGGTCACAGATACGCAGTATTTT
D: -; size: -; J: TRBJ2-1; V: TRBV5-4; CDR3: CASSFTNEQFF; DNA: TGTGCCAGCAGCTTTACCAATGAGCAGTTCTTC
D: TRBD1; size: once; J: TRBJ1-5; V: TRBV20-1; CDR3: CCAFSPQTGDNQPQHF; DNA: TGCTGTGCTTTTTCGCCCCAGACAGGGGACAATCAGCCCCAGCATTTT
D: -; size: -; J: TRBJ2-2; V: TRBV9; CDR3: CASSPGRRILNTGELFF; DNA: TGTGCCAGCAGCCCGGGGAGGCGCATACTTAACACCGGGGAGCTGTTTTTT
D: TRBD1; size: -; J: TRBJ1-2; V: TRBV3-1; CDR3: CASSPRQGYGYTF; DNA: TGTGCCAGCAGCCCCCGACAGGGATATGGCTACACCTTC
D: -; size: -; J: TRBJ1-1; V: TRBV6-2/TRBV6-3; CDR3: CASSYPPPGNTEAFF; DNA: TGTGCCAGCAGTTACCCCCCCCCAGGGAACACTGAAGCTTTCTTT
D: TRBD2; size: medium-sized; J: TRBJ2-2; V: TRBV20-1; CDR3: CSARRPSGPTGELFF; DNA: TGCAGTGCTAGACGTCCTAGCGGACCGACCGGGGAGCTGTTTTTT
D: -; size: many; J: TRBJ2-7; V: TRBV20-1; CDR3: CSASLTNYEQYF; DNA: TGCAGTGCTAGCTTGACGAACTACGAGCAGTACTTC
D: TRBD2; size: -; J: TRBJ2-7; V: TRBV2; CDR3: CASSAGRLLAGPSYEQYF; DNA: TGTGCCAGCAGTGCAGGGCGGTTACTAGCGGGTCCCTCCTACGAGCAGTACTTC
D: -; size: -; J: TRBJ2-1; V: TRBV7-3; CDR3: CASSSGPRQQFF; DNA: TGTGCCAGCAGCTCCGGACCCAGACAGCAGTTCTTC
D: -; size: -; J: TRBJ2-2; V: TRBV12-3/TRBV12-4; CDR3: CASSLVSRAGELFF; DNA: TGTGCCAGCAGTTTAGTATCGAGGGCCGGGGAGCTGTTTTTT
D: -; size: few; J: TRBJ2-1; V: TRBV12-3/TRBV12-4; CDR3: CASSTQTSWRGEQFF; DNA: TGTGCCAGCAGTACCCAAACTAGCTGGAGAGGAGAGCAGTTCTTC
D: -; size: few; J: TRBJ2-5; V: TRBV5-5; CDR3: CASSLGRQAQETQYF; DNA: TGTGCCAGCAGCTTGGGTCGGCAAGCCCAAGAGACCCAGTACTTC
D: TRBD2; size: few; J: TRBJ2-7; V: TRBV20-1; CDR3: CSARDLAGSSYEQYF; DNA: TGCAGTGCTAGAGACCTAGCGGGGAGCTCCTACGAGCAGTACTTC
D: -; size: few; J: TRBJ2-5; V: TRBV18; CDR3: CASSPGLWGSETQYF; DNA: TGTGCCAGCTCACCGGGTTTGTGGGGGAGCGAGACCCAGTACTTC
D: -; size: few; J: TRBJ2-3; V: TRBV7-9; CDR3: CASSLRLVTDTQYF; DNA: TGTGCCAGCAGCTTGAGACTAGTAACAGATACGCAGTATTTT
D: -; size: many; J: TRBJ2-3; V: TRBV20-1; CDR3: CSARPGASTDTQYF; DNA: TGCAGTGCTAGACCAGGGGCAAGCACAGATACGCAGTATTTT
D: TRBD1; size: -; J: TRBJ2-7; V: TRBV20-1; CDR3: CSARQGTGTEQYF; DNA: TGCAGTGCCCGCCAAGGGACAGGTACCGAGCAGTACTTC
D: -; size: -; J: TRBJ1-5; V: TRBV5-5; CDR3: CASSSTSIIAGNQPQHF; DNA: TGTGCCAGCAGCTCCACGTCTATAATTGCGGGCAATCAGCCCCAGCATTTT
D: -; size: -; J: TRBJ1-1; V: TRBV12-3/TRBV12-4; CDR3: CATRQAITEAFF; DNA: TGTGCCACTAGACAGGCGATCACTGAAGCTTTCTTT
D: TRBD2; size: -; J: TRBJ2-3; V: TRBV9; CDR3: CASSGTLKWVGGAGADTQYF; DNA: TGTGCCAGCAGCGGAACACTGAAATGGGTCGGGGGGGCCGGCGCAGATACGCAGTATTTT
D: -; size: -; J: TRBJ2-1; V: TRBV12-3/TRBV12-4; CDR3: CASSLAGGAGEQFF; DNA: TGTGCCAGCAGTTTAGCGGGGGGTGCGGGTGAGCAGTTCTTC
D: -; size: many; J: TRBJ2-3; V: TRBV5-1; CDR3: CASSLAAGGSKDTQYF; DNA: TGCGCCAGCAGCTTGGCGGCAGGGGGGTCCAAAGATACGCAGTATTTT
D: TRBD1; size: -; J: TRBJ2-7; V: TRBV10-3; CDR3: CAISGLRTGGGEQYF; DNA: TGTGCCATCAGTGGTTTAAGGACAGGGGGCGGTGAGCAGTACTTC
D: -; size: few; J: TRBJ2-3; V: TRBV20-1; CDR3: CSAAHRGGGDTQYF; DNA: TGCAGTGCAGCCCACAGGGGAGGTGGAGATACGCAGTATTTT
D: TRBD2; size: -; J: TRBJ2-1; V: TRBV20-1; CDR3: CSAARGSGRPLQHNEQFF; DNA: TGCAGTGCTGCACGTGGTAGCGGGAGGCCCCTTCAACACAATGAGCAGTTCTTC
D: -; size: -; J: TRBJ2-3; V: TRBV3-1; CDR3: CASSARRPPDTQYF; DNA: TGTGCCAGCAGCGCTCGGAGGCCCCCAGATACGCAGTATTTT
D: TRBD2; size: -; J: TRBJ2-1; V: TRBV18; CDR3: CASSHPGAGGRNEQFF; DNA: TGTGCCAGCTCACACCCCGGAGCGGGAGGGCGGAATGAGCAGTTCTTC
D: TRBD2; size: -; J: TRBJ2-7; V: TRBV6-2/TRBV6-3; CDR3: CASSWTSGGNEQYF; DNA: TGTGCCAGCAGTTGGACTAGCGGGGGCAACGAGCAGTACTTC
D: TRBD2; size: few; J: TRBJ2-5; V: TRBV6-2/TRBV6-3; CDR3: CASSLTGGRVWQETQYF; DNA: TGTGCCAGCAGTTTGACGGGGGGGCGAGTATGGCAAGAGACCCAGTACTTC
D: -; size: few; J: TRBJ1-1; V: TRBV3-1; CDR3: CASSREEGTEAFF; DNA: TGTGCCAGCAGCCGAGAGGAGGGCACTGAAGCTTTCTTT
D: TRBD1; size: few; J: TRBJ1-1; V: TRBV6-5; CDR3: CASGTGGDEAFF; DNA: TGTGCCAGCGGAACAGGGGGCGATGAAGCTTTCTTT
D: -; size: -; J: TRBJ2-5; V: TRBV3-1; CDR3: CASSLPDQYF; DNA: TGTGCCAGCAGCCTTCCCGACCAGTACTTC
D: -; size: few; J: TRBJ1-6; V: TRBV6-1; CDR3: CASRTGPQYNSPLHF; DNA: TGTGCCAGCAGAACCGGGCCCCAATATAATTCACCCCTCCACTTT
D: -; size: -; J: TRBJ2-5; V: TRBV7-9; CDR3: CASSFPPETQYF; DNA: TGTGCCAGCAGCTTCCCTCCAGAGACCCAGTACTTC
D: -; size: -; J: TRBJ2-2; V: TRBV12-3/TRBV12-4; CDR3: CASSFTGTTGELFF; DNA: TGTGCCAGCAGTTTTACAGGGACCACCGGGGAGCTGTTTTTT
D: -; size: many; J: TRBJ2-2; V: TRBV7-3; CDR3: CASSLTGDGELFF; DNA: TGTGCCAGCAGCTTAACCGGGGACGGGGAGCTGTTTTTT
D: -; size: -; J: TRBJ2-3; V: TRBV11-2; CDR3: CASSPRSGTGRADTQYF; DNA: TGTGCCAGCAGCCCCAGGAGCGGGACAGGCAGGGCAGATACGCAGTATTTT
D: TRBD2; size: few; J: TRBJ2-1; V: TRBV6-1; CDR3: CASSIQTSGYNEQFF; DNA: TGTGCCAGCAGTATCCAGACTAGCGGGTACAATGAGCAGTTCTTC
D: TRBD2; size: many; J: TRBJ2-3; V: TRBV3-1; CDR3: CASSQLAGGTDTQYF; DNA: TGTGCCAGCAGCCAACTAGCGGGGGGCACAGATACGCAGTATTTT
D: -; size: few; J: TRBJ2-3; V: TRBV5-5; CDR3: CASSPPGSQDTQYF; DNA: TGTGCCAGCAGCCCGCCGGGATCCCAGGATACGCAGTATTTT
D: -; size: few; J: TRBJ1-1; V: TRBV5-5; CDR3: CASSWGLNTEAFF; DNA: TGTGCCAGCAGCTGGGGCTTGAACACTGAAGCTTTCTTT
D: -; size: few; J: TRBJ2-2; V: TRBV2; CDR3: CASSRERANTGELFF; DNA: TGTGCCAGCAGTCGGGAACGCGCGAACACCGGGGAGCTGTTTTTT
D: -; size: -; J: TRBJ1-6; V: TRBV12-3/TRBV12-4; CDR3: CASSFTDNSPLHF; DNA: TGTGCCAGCAGTTTTACTGATAATTCACCCCTCCACTTT
D: TRBD1; size: -; J: TRBJ1-5; V: TRBV5-1; CDR3: CASSPGQGTQPQHF; DNA: TGCGCCAGCAGCCCCGGACAGGGTACCCAGCCCCAGCATTTT
D: TRBD1; size: many; J: TRBJ2-5; V: TRBV20-1; CDR3: CSASRDRGPQETQYF; DNA: TGCAGTGCTAGTAGGGACAGGGGGCCACAAGAGACCCAGTACTTC
D: -; size: -; J: TRBJ2-2; V: TRBV5-5; CDR3: CASSLASYGGELFF; DNA: TGTGCCAGCAGCTTGGCCTCGTACGGCGGGGAGCTGTTTTTT
D: TRBD1; size: few; J: TRBJ2-7; V: TRBV2; CDR3: CASIRGGGSSYEQYF; DNA: TGTGCCAGCATAAGAGGGGGCGGCAGCTCCTACGAGCAGTACTTC
D: TRBD1; size: many; J: TRBJ1-6; V: TRBV12-3/TRBV12-4; CDR3: CASSLIGTDSPLHF; DNA: TGTGCCAGCAGTCTCATTGGGACAGATTCACCCCTCCACTTT
D: -; size: few; J: TRBJ2-5; V: TRBV29-1; CDR3: CSHRTEGTQYF; DNA: TGCAGCCACAGGACAGAGGGGACCCAGTACTTC
D: -; size: -; J: TRBJ2-3; V: TRBV4-3; CDR3: CASSQDGVGDTQYF; DNA: TGCGCCAGCAGCCAAGACGGGGTGGGGGATACGCAGTATTTT
D: -; size: many; J: TRBJ2-7; V: TRBV15; CDR3: CATSRGTYEQYF; DNA: TGTGCCACCAGCAGAGGTACCTACGAGCAGTACTTC